The clone carrying this T cell receptor beta chain was recorded many times. Antigen unknown. This specimen comes from a study of blood T cells in healthy people across ages. Study results and caveats: Naive and antigen-experienced cells were not separated, limiting conclusive comparison.

The V gene lost 3 bases and the J gene lost 3 bases, with 6 bases spanning the gap. The CDR3 is 12 residues long. Using a J-beta primer mix together with a sample-barcoded 5' primer, a second PCR was run for about 7 to 12 cycles. Using its own MiXCR run on the 5' RACE reads, TCRdb lists one record per CDR3 protein. The table shows about a million distinct CDR3 sequences, with 45% to 60% occurring only once. Sequenced input: blood. The source of this sequence is a woman aged 60-75 years in good health. The V and J genes are TRBV12-3 or TRBV12-4 and TRBJ2-7; D is unresolved. Here the CDR3 reads CASSFPGYEQYF. As DNA, the CDR3 is TGTGCCAGCAGTTTTCCGGGCTACGAGCAGTACTTC.